This paragraph reports one T cell receptor beta chain. This sample is part of a study of OX40 agonist ivuxolimab in advanced cancers. Study information: Those enrolled were 80% to 85% male, with a mean age of approximately 60 years and ages from 23 to 79. Partial responses were recorded for three patients, including one with hepatocellular carcinoma and two with cutaneous melanoma.

Patients had blood sampled at baseline and again on cycle 4 day 1 and cycle 7 day 1. Clones were read by immunoSEQ multiplex PCR, and TCRdb kept only the in-frame ones, dropping some. Of roughly 70,000 clones in the sample, around 90% were seen once. Germline assignment: CDR1 SGHTA and CDR2 FQGTGA. Trimming at V came to 1 base and at J to 4 bases, leaving 3 bases not matched to a gene. The CDR3 sequence is 15 residues long. Specimen: CD4+ or CD8+ T cells sorted from blood, collected in a trial of the OX40 agonist ivuxolimab. The sequence was obtained from an adult with an advanced solid tumor such as melanoma, head and neck, liver or kidney cancer. This rearrangement joins TRBV7-3 to TRBJ2-2; 7 bases agree with TRBD2. The CDR3 DNA follows: TGTGCCAGCAGCTTAAATGGCGGGGGCACCGGGGAGCTGTTTTTT. Translation: CASSLNGGGTGELFF.